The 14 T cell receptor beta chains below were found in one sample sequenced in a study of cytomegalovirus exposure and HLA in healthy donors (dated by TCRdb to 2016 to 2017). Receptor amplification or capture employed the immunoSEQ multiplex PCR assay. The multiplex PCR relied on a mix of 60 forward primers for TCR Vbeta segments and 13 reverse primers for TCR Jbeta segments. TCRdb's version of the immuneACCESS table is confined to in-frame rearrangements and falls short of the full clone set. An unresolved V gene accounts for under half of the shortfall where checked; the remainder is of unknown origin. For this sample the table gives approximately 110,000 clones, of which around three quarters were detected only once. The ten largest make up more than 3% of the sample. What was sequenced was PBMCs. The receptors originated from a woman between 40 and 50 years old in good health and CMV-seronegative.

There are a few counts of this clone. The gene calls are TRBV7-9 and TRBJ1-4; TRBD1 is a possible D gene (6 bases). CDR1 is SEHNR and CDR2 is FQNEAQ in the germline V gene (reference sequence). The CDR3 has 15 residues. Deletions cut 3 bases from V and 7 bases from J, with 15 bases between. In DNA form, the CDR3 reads TGTGCCAGCAGCTTGGTCGAGGGGGTTTCTGAAAAACTGTTTTTT. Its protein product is CASSLVEGVSEKLFF.

Written as DNA, the CDR3 is TGTGCCAGCAGTTACTCCCCCTTGGGGGCAAATGAAAAACTGTTTTTT. Protein: CASSYSPLGANEKLFF. J is TRBJ1-4 and V is TRBV6-5; maybe TRBD1 (6 bases). V was cut by 0 bases and J by 5 bases, with 13 bases left in between. Germline assignment: CDR1 MNHEY and CDR2 SVGAGI. CDR3 length: 16 amino acids.

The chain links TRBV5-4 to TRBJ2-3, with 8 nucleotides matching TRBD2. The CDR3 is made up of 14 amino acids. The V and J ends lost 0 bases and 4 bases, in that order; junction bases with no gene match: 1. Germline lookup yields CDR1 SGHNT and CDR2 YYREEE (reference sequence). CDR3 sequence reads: CASSLVGGADTQYF. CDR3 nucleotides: TGTGCCAGCAGCTTGGTCGGGGGGGCAGATACGCAGTATTTT.

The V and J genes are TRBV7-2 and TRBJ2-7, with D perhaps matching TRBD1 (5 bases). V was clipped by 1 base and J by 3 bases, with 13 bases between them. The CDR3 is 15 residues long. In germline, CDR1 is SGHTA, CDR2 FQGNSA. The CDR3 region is CASSLDQGTYYEQYF. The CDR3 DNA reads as TGTGCCAGCAGCTTAGACCAGGGTACCTACTACGAGCAGTACTTC.

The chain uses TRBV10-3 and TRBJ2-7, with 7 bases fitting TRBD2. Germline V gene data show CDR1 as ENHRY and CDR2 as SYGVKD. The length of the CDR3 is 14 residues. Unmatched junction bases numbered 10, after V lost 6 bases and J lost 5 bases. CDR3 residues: CAIRGAGVLDEQYF. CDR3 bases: TGTGCCATCAGAGGGGCGGGAGTGCTCGACGAGCAGTACTTC.

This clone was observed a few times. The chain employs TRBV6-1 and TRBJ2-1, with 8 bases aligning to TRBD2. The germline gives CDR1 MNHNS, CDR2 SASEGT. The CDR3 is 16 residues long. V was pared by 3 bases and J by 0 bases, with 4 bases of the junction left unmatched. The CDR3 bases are TGTGCCAGCAGTGACCCGGGACTAGTCTCCTACAATGAGCAGTTCTTC. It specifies CASSDPGLVSYNEQFF.

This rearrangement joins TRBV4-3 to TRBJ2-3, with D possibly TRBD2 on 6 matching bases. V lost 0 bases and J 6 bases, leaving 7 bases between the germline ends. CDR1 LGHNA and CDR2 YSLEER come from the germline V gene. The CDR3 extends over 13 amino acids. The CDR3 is CASSQEGGDTQYF. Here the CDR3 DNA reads TGCGCCAGCAGCCAAGAGGGGGGTGATACGCAGTATTTT.

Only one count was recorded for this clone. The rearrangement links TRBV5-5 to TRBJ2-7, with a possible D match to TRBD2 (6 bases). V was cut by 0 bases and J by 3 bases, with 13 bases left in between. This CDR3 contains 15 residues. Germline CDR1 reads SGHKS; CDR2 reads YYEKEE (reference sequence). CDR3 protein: CASSLVEGGLYEQYF. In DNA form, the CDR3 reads TGTGCCAGCAGCTTGGTGGAGGGCGGGCTCTACGAGCAGTACTTC. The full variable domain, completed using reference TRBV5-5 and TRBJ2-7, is DAGVTQSPTHLIKTRGQQVTLRCSPISGHKSVSWYQQVLGQGPQFIFQYYEKEERGRGNFPDRFSARQFPNYSSELNVNALLLGDSALYLCASSLVEGGLYEQYFGPGTRLTVT.

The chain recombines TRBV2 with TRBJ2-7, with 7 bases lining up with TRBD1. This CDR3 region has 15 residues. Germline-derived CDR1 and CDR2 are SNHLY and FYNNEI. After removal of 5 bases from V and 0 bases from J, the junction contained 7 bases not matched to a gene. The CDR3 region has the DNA TGTGCCAGCAGTAAAGACAGGGCCAGCTCCTACGAGCAGTACTTC. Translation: CASSKDRASSYEQYF. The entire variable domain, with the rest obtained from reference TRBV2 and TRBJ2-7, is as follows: EPEVTQTPSHQVTQMGQEVILRCVPISNHLYFYWYRQILGQKVEFLVSFYNNEISEKSEIFDDQFSVERPDGSNFTLKIRSTKLEDSAMYFCASSKDRASSYEQYFGPGTRLTVT.

The CDR3 here is CASSLPTVRGTEAFF. The CDR3 bases are TGTGCCAGCAGTCTCCCGACAGTCCGTGGCACTGAAGCTTTCTTT. This chain uses TRBV28 with TRBJ1-1; TRBD1 might be the D (5 bases). Germline V gives CDR1 MDHEN, CDR2 SYDVKM. Trimming removed 5 bases at V and 4 bases at J, with 17 bases between. The CDR3 is 15 residues long. Variable domain in full (rest from reference TRBV28 and TRBJ1-1): DVKVTQSSRYLVKRTGEKVFLECVQDMDHENMFWYRQDPGLGLRLIYFSYDVKMKEKGDIPEGYSVSREKKERFSLILESASTNQTSMYLCASSLPTVRGTEAFFGQGTRLTVV.

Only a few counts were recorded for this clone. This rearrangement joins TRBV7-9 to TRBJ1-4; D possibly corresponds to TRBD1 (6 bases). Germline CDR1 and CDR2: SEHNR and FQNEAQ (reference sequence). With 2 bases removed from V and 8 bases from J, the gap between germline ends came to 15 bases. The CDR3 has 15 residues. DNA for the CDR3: TGTGCCAGCAGCTTAACGTCTGGGGGACAAGAAAAACTGTTTTTT. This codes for CASSLTSGGQEKLFF.

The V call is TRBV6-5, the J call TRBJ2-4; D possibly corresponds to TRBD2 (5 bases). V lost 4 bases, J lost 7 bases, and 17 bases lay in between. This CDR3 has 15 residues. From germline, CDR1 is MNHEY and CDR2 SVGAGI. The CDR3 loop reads CASSSTGGPGNIQYF. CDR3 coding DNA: TGTGCCAGCAGTTCAACGGGTGGTCCGGGGAACATTCAGTACTTC.

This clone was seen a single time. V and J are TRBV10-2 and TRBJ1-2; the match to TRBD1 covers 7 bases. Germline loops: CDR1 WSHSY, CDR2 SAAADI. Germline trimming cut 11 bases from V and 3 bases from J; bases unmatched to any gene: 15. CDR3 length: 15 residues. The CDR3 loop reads CAVLRTDRSYYGYTF. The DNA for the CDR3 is TGCGCCGTTTTGAGAACGGACAGGTCGTACTATGGCTACACCTTC.

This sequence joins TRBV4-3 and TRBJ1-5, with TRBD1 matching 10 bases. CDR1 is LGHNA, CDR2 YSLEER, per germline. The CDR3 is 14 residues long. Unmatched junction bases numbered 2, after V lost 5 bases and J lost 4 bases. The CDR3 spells CASSSGQGNQPQHF. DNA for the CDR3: TGCGCCAGCAGCTCGGGACAGGGGAATCAGCCCCAGCATTTT.